Reported below is one T cell receptor beta chain. TCRdb keeps only in-frame clones here, not all; method: immunoSEQ multiplex PCR. Altogether about 120,000 clones are present, around nine tenths being singletons, with the ten largest covering 8.4%. This sample was taken from a study of T cell responses to AZD1222 COVID-19 vaccine. The CDR3 is made up of 14 amino acids. Germline V CDR1 and CDR2: SGHTA, FQGNSA. V was trimmed by 1 base and J by 9 bases, leaving 15 bases between them. The sample in question was peripheral blood, obtained on day 0 of AZD1222 vaccination. The J gene is TRBJ1-1, the V gene TRBV7-2, with D possibly being TRBD1 (5 bases). The sequence derives from an adult in good health. The CDR3 region is CASSLDGAFGQAFF. The CDR3 nucleotides read TGTGCCAGCAGCTTAGATGGGGCGTTCGGTCAAGCTTTCTTT. Variable domain in full (rest from reference TRBV7-2 and TRBJ1-1): GAGVSQSPSNKVTEKGKDVELRCDPISGHTALYWYRQSLGQGLEFLIYFQGNSAPDKSGLPSDRFSAERTGGSVSTLTIQRTQQEDSAVYLCASSLDGAFGQAFFGQGTRLTVV.